One and the same sample provided the 12 T cell receptor beta chains below, sequenced in a study of shared clonotypes between healthy human individuals. TCRdb's copy holds only in-frame clones and misses some; the assay was immunoSEQ multiplex PCR. Here the sample spans about 490,000 clones, approximately 81% being singletons. The sequenced sample consisted of PBMCs. These receptors were taken from a middle-aged woman in good health. Some clones in this sample may be carry-over from other donors' samples.

The V call is TRBV5-1, the J call TRBJ1-5; no clear D. CDR1 is SGHRS and CDR2 is YFSETQ in the germline V gene. V was shortened by 4 bases and J by 2 bases, with 10 bases between the two germline ends. The CDR3 loop spans 14 amino acids. The CDR3 region is CASSPGWGNQPQHF. CDR3 in DNA: TGCGCCAGCAGCCCCGGGTGGGGCAATCAGCCCCAGCATTTT.

V usage is TRBV10-2 and J usage is TRBJ1-5; D uncertain. Germline V CDR1 and CDR2: WSHSY, SAAADI. CDR3 length equals 14 residues. The ends were cut back, 2 bases at V and 0 bases at J, with 5 bases in the middle. CDR3 in DNA: TGCGCCAGCAGTGAGGGTTATAGCAATCAGCCCCAGCATTTT. Its translation is CASSEGYSNQPQHF.

The chain is built from TRBV23-1 and TRBJ2-7; 7 bases are shared with TRBD1. TRBV23-1 is reported as an ORF; its role is uncertain. The CDR3 contains 11 residues. The junction had 1 base not matched to a gene; V was cut back by 6 bases and J by 5 bases. The CDR3 DNA follows: TGCGCCAGCAGAGGGGGCCACGAGCAGTACTTC. Residues: CASRGGHEQYF.

CDR3 coding DNA: TGTGCCAGTAGTCCCAGGGACCTCCGGGCCTACGAGCAGTACTTC. Protein product: CASSPRDLRAYEQYF. V and J are TRBV19 and TRBJ2-7; D may match TRBD1 or TRBD2 (5 bases each). Germline V gene data show CDR1 as LNHDA and CDR2 as SQIVND (reference sequence). This CDR3 has 15 residues. V lost 5 bases and J lost 2, with 16 bases in between. Full variable domain (rest looked up from reference TRBV19 and TRBJ2-7): DGGITQSPKYLFRKEGQNVTLSCEQNLNHDAMYWYRQDPGQGLRLIYYSQIVNDFQKGDIAEGYSVSREKKESFPLTVTSAQKNPTAFYLCASSPRDLRAYEQYFGPGTRLTVT.

The chain has TRBV2 and TRBJ2-7; D ambiguous. The ends were cut back, 7 bases at V and 2 bases at J, with 9 bases in the middle. This CDR3 has 12 residues. Germline V gene sequence: CDR1 SNHLY, CDR2 FYNNEI. CDR3 residues: CASKPRAYEQYF. The CDR3 DNA reads as TGTGCCAGCAAACCCCGTGCCTACGAGCAGTACTTC.

The J gene is TRBJ2-1, the V gene TRBV5-6; 9 positions agree with TRBD2. Germline trimming cut 2 bases from V and 7 bases from J; bases unmatched to any gene: 10. The germline CDR1 and CDR2 sequences are SGHDT and YYEEEE. This CDR3 has 16 residues. CDR3 sequence reads: CASSFTWAGGWNEQFF. CDR3 DNA: TGTGCCAGCAGCTTTACATGGGCGGGAGGGTGGAATGAGCAGTTCTTC.

V gene TRBV27 combines with J gene TRBJ2-2; tentatively, D is TRBD1 or TRBD2 (5 bases each). Per germline, CDR1 MNHEY and CDR2 SMNVEV (reference sequence). This CDR3 is 16 amino acids long. The V and J ends lost 3 bases and 0 bases respectively, with 11 bases between them. This CDR3 is CASSFSGTANTGELFF. The CDR3 nucleotides are TGTGCCAGCAGTTTTTCCGGGACGGCGAACACCGGGGAGCTGTTTTTT.

The gene calls are TRBV28 and TRBJ1-1, with D unclear. Germline V lookup: CDR1 MDHEN, CDR2 SYDVKM. This CDR3 has 16 residues. V lost 5 bases and J lost 0, with 16 bases in between. The DNA for the CDR3 is TGTGCCAGCAGTGCCCCCGGGCAAAGATTGAACACTGAAGCTTTCTTT. Translating gives CASSAPGQRLNTEAFF.

The chain combines TRBV28 with TRBJ2-6; no clear D gene. Between the trimmed V and J ends, which lost 1 base and 3 bases, there was a span of 10 bases. Germline V gives CDR1 MDHEN, CDR2 SYDVKM. This CDR3 spans 16 amino acids. This CDR3 is CASSLLAGFGANVLTF. The CDR3 nucleotides are TGTGCCAGCAGTTTATTGGCTGGCTTTGGGGCCAACGTCCTGACTTTC.

Only a few counts were recorded for this clone. This chain connects TRBV19 to TRBJ2-1; the match to TRBD1 covers 7 bases. Trimming took 1 base from V and 4 from J; bases not matched to a gene: 4. Per germline, CDR1 LNHDA and CDR2 SQIVND (reference sequence). The CDR3 has 15 residues. CDR3 residues: CASSIAGQQYNEQFF. The CDR3 bases are TGTGCCAGTAGTATAGCGGGACAGCAATACAATGAGCAGTTCTTC.

The gene calls are TRBV6-6 and TRBJ2-3; tentatively, D is TRBD1 or TRBD2 (5 bases each). The V end lost 4 bases, the J end lost 1 base, and 9 bases lay between the germline ends. The length of the CDR3 is 14 residues. Looked up from germline, CDR1 is MNHNY and CDR2 is SVGAGI (reference sequence). DNA for the CDR3: TGTGCCAGCAGTTCCCGAGGGGGCACAGATACGCAGTATTTT. Its protein is CASSSRGGTDTQYF.

The rearrangement uses TRBV9 and TRBJ2-2, with TRBD2 identical over 8 bases. With 3 bases clipped from V and 0 bases from J, the junction kept 1 base outside the gene matches. Germline CDR1 reads SGDLS; CDR2 reads YYNGEE. This CDR3 spans 15 amino acids. CDR3 coding DNA: TGTGCCAGCAGCGGGACTAGCACGAACACCGGGGAGCTGTTTTTT. Amino acid sequence: CASSGTSTNTGELFF.